These 28 T cell receptor beta chains were sequenced from one sample in a study of blood T cell repertoires in COVID-19. Data came from immunoSEQ multiplex PCR; TCRdb stores just in-frame clones and leaves some out. The sample has a few hundred thousand clones, approximately 82% seen once. The source material was peripheral blood. These receptors all come from a man aged 45-60 years with active or convalescent COVID-19.

This sequence joins TRBV3-1 (or the pseudogene TRBV3-2) and TRBJ2-5, with D possibly being TRBD2 (6 bases). Germline V lookup: CDR1 LGHDT, CDR2 YNNKEL (reference sequence). V was clipped by 5 bases and J by 0 bases, with 19 bases between them. CDR3 length: 17 residues. The DNA for the CDR3 is TGTGCCAGCAGCGCCAGTCAGTCTCGGGGGAACCAAGAGACCCAGTACTTC. Its translation: CASSASQSRGNQETQYF.

The CDR3 here is CATSKEGAERNEQFF. DNA for the CDR3: TGTGCCACCAGCAAAGAGGGGGCAGAGAGAAATGAGCAGTTCTTC. The chain recombines TRBV15 with TRBJ2-1; 7 nucleotides align to TRBD1. From germline, CDR1 is LNHNV and CDR2 YYDKDF (reference sequence). CDR3 length: 15 amino acids. J lost 7 bases, V lost 4 bases, and 10 bases had no gene match.

This chain uses TRBV5-4 with TRBJ2-1; tentative D call: TRBD1 (6 bases). CDR3 length: 14 amino acids. V shed 5 bases and J shed 3 bases, with 12 bases lying between them. Germline V gives CDR1 SGHNT, CDR2 YYREEE (reference sequence). Written as DNA, the CDR3 is TGTGCCAGCAGAGCCCCGGGACACTACAATGAGCAGTTCTTC. Translated, it gives CASRAPGHYNEQFF.

This chain uses TRBV7-2 with TRBJ2-1, with 9 bases identical to TRBD2. The junction had 6 bases not matched to a gene; V was cut back by 5 bases and J by 4 bases. CDR1 and CDR2 from the germline V gene are SGHTA and FQGNSA. The CDR3 extends over 15 amino acids. The DNA for the CDR3 is TGTGCCAGCAGCCTGGGACTAGCTGATTACAATGAGCAGTTCTTC. Translating gives CASSLGLADYNEQFF.

V gene TRBV29-1 combines with J gene TRBJ1-1; TRBD1 matches 11 bases. The CDR3 has 14 amino acids. The V and J ends lost 6 bases and 6 bases, in that order; junction bases with no gene match: 9. Germline V gives CDR1 SQVTM, CDR2 ANQGSEA. The CDR3 loop reads CSVRRTGGASEAFF. CDR3 DNA: TGCAGCGTCCGTCGGACAGGGGGCGCATCTGAAGCTTTCTTT. The variable domain in full, with the rest retrieved from reference TRBV29-1 and TRBJ1-1, is SAVISQKPSRDICQRGTSLTIQCQVDSQVTMMFWYRQQPGQSLTLIATANQGSEATYESGFVIDKFPISRPNLTFSTLTVSNMSPEDSSIYLCSVRRTGGASEAFFGQGTRLTVV.

The V call is TRBV7-3, the J call TRBJ2-3; D unresolved. The CDR3 runs to 13 residues. The germline V and J ends were trimmed by 4 bases and 4 bases, with 9 bases remaining between them. Germline CDR1 reads SGHTA; CDR2 reads FQGTGA. CDR3 DNA: TGTGCCAGCAGCTCCCGCCGGGCAGATACGCAGTATTTT. Translating it yields CASSSRRADTQYF.

J is TRBJ2-3 and V is TRBV5-6; the match to TRBD2 covers 9 bases. The germline CDR1 and CDR2 sequences are SGHDT and YYEEEE. Trimming at V came to 1 base and at J to 4 bases, leaving 10 bases not matched to a gene. CDR3 length: 17 residues. CDR3 region: CASSLLGGGGVSDTQYF. CDR3 DNA sequence: TGTGCCAGCAGCTTGCTAGGTGGCGGGGGGGTATCAGATACGCAGTATTTT.

A single count supports this clone. The chain is built from TRBV7-6 and TRBJ2-5, with D perhaps matching TRBD1 (5 bases). This CDR3 has 16 amino acids. V lost 6 bases and J lost 1, with 18 bases in between. Germline V lookup: CDR1 SGHVS, CDR2 FNYEAQ. For the CDR3, the DNA is TGTGCCAGCAGTCAAGGGGTGGGTGGGGCCCAAGAGACCCAGTACTTC. This encodes CASSQGVGGAQETQYF.

The V and J genes are TRBV4-3 and TRBJ2-1, with 11 positions matching TRBD2. Germline values: CDR1 LGHNA, CDR2 YSLEER. The CDR3 runs to 17 residues. After removal of 0 bases from V and 8 bases from J, the junction contained 9 bases not matched to a gene. DNA for the CDR3: TGCGCCAGCAGCCAAGATCTGACTAGCGGGAATAGGGATGAGCAGTTCTTC. This codes for CASSQDLTSGNRDEQFF.

The chain joins TRBV10-3 to TRBJ1-1, with 7 bases matching TRBD1. Germline V CDR1 and CDR2: ENHRY, SYGVKD. Trimming removed 7 bases from V and 2 bases from J; junction bases left unmatched: 7. The CDR3 sequence is 14 residues long. The CDR3, as DNA: TGTGCCATCAACTCGAGACAGGGAAACACTGAAGCTTTCTTT. The encoded protein is CAINSRQGNTEAFF.

This clone came up a few times. The V and J genes are TRBV5-6 and TRBJ1-1, with TRBD1 matching 7 bases. The CDR3 is 14 amino acids. Trimming removed 7 bases from V and 0 bases from J; junction bases left unmatched: 6. Germline V gene data show CDR1 as SGHDT and CDR2 as YYEEEE. CDR3 sequence: CASPLGTVNTEAFF. CDR3 nucleotides: TGTGCCAGCCCCCTGGGGACAGTGAACACTGAAGCTTTCTTT.

The chain links TRBV19 to TRBJ2-1; 11 nucleotides match TRBD2. Germline V lookup: CDR1 LNHDA, CDR2 SQIVND (reference sequence). With 3 bases clipped from V and 9 bases from J, the junction kept 10 bases outside the gene matches. There are 16 residues in the CDR3. The CDR3 protein is CASSILPRTSGGEQFF. CDR3 nucleotide sequence: TGTGCCAGTAGTATTCTACCACGAACTAGCGGGGGTGAGCAGTTCTTC.

The rearrangement links TRBV5-6 to TRBJ2-7, with 11 bases matching TRBD1. The CDR3 runs 16 residues. Germline-derived CDR1 and CDR2 are SGHDT and YYEEEE. Losses at the gene ends were 4 bases for V and 3 bases for J; bases not matched to a gene: 9. The CDR3 DNA is TGTGCCAGCAGCCCGAAAGGACAGGGGGCGATCTACGAGCAGTACTTC. Translation gives CASSPKGQGAIYEQYF.

V gene TRBV7-2 combines with J gene TRBJ2-2; 8 positions agree with TRBD1. The CDR3 has 18 residues. Germline-derived CDR1 and CDR2 are SGHTA and FQGNSA. V shed 7 bases and J 2 bases; nucleotides not matched to a gene: 15. The CDR3 nucleotides read TGTGCCAGCATGCCTGGACAGGGTTTTTGGCCCAACACCGGGGAGCTGTTTTTT. Translation: CASMPGQGFWPNTGELFF.

The gene calls are TRBV5-1 and TRBJ2-5; possible D gene TRBD1, 6 bases. The CDR3 runs 15 residues. CDR1 is SGHRS, CDR2 YFSETQ, per germline. V lost 2 bases to trimming and J lost 0 bases, with 11 bases between them. DNA for the CDR3: TGCGCCAGCAGCTTACAGGGCAAATACCAAGAGACCCAGTACTTC. Amino acids: CASSLQGKYQETQYF.

The chain is built from TRBV27 and TRBJ1-6; 7 bases line up with TRBD1. CDR3 length: 14 residues. Trimming took 2 bases from V and 8 from J; bases not matched to a gene: 3. Germline V gene data show CDR1 as MNHEY and CDR2 as SMNVEV (reference sequence). In DNA form, the CDR3 reads TGTGCCAGCAGTTTAGACAGGGATGATTCACCCCTCCACTTT. It is translated as CASSLDRDDSPLHF.

The chain links TRBV5-6 to TRBJ1-3; D not resolved. Germline loops: CDR1 SGHDT, CDR2 YYEEEE. Trimming pared 4 bases from V and 0 bases from J, leaving 11 bases between. CDR3 length: 15 residues. Here the CDR3 reads CASSSGRGSGNTIYF. CDR3 nucleotides: TGTGCCAGCAGCAGTGGACGGGGCTCTGGAAACACCATATATTTT.

This clone was detected once. The junction departs from germline at one end; a sequencing error may be responsible. This chain joins TRBV6-6 and TRBJ2-1, with 7 bases lining up with TRBD1. CDR1 is MNHNY and CDR2 is SVGAGI in the germline V gene (reference sequence). This CDR3 has 14 residues. The CDR3 loop is CASSNSQGWDEQFF. The DNA for the CDR3 is TGTGCCAGCAGTAACTCACAGGGGTGGGATGAGCAGTTCTTC.

J is TRBJ1-3 and V is TRBV18; 8 bases match TRBD1. There are 15 residues in the CDR3. CDR1 KGHSH and CDR2 LQKENI come from the germline V gene. Losses at the gene ends were 3 bases for V and 2 bases for J; bases not matched to a gene: 3. CDR3 sequence: CASSPEQGAGNTIYF. As DNA, the CDR3 is TGTGCCAGCTCACCGGAACAGGGGGCTGGAAACACCATATATTTT.

This sequence joins TRBV27 and TRBJ2-2; no reliable D call. This CDR3 contains 13 residues. The germline V gene has CDR1 MNHEY and CDR2 SMNVEV (reference sequence). Trimming removed 4 bases from V and 6 bases from J, with 9 bases in between. For the CDR3, the DNA is TGTGCCAGCAGTTCCCTCGGTGCCGGGGAGCTGTTTTTT. Its protein is CASSSLGAGELFF.

The chain recombines TRBV21-1 with TRBJ2-3; the table assigns TRBD2, which was not confirmed against the DNA. TRBV21-1 is described as a pseudogene. There are 19 residues in the CDR3. The CDR3 DNA reads TGTGCCAGCAGCAAAGCGCGGGACTGGCTAGGTCCCTCAGGGGATACGCAGTATTTT. Its translation: CASSKARDWLGPSGDTQYF.

This clone came up a few times. This sequence joins TRBV21-1 and TRBJ1-6; the table gives TRBD1 as D, unverified against the DNA. TRBV21-1 is tagged as a pseudogene. There are 18 residues in the CDR3. CDR3 sequence: CASSKLDSASSYNSPLHF. For the CDR3, the DNA is TGTGCCAGCAGCAAACTGGACAGTGCGAGCTCCTATAATTCACCCCTCCACTTT.

V gene TRBV15 combines with J gene TRBJ2-1, with 11 bases matching TRBD2. Germline V gene sequence: CDR1 LNHNV, CDR2 YYDKDF (reference sequence). Germline trimming cut 0 bases from V and 3 bases from J; bases unmatched to any gene: 1. This CDR3 is 16 amino acids long. This CDR3 reads CATSRELAGDYNEQFF. For the CDR3, the DNA is TGTGCCACCAGCAGAGAACTAGCGGGAGACTACAATGAGCAGTTCTTC.

The CDR3 is CASSEREDGEAFF. CDR3 sequence (DNA): TGTGCCAGCAGTGAACGGGAGGATGGGGAAGCTTTCTTT. V gene TRBV2 combines with J gene TRBJ1-1; D remains ambiguous. Trimming shortened V by 2 bases and J by 8 bases, and 12 bases separated the two germline ends. This CDR3 has 13 amino acids. CDR1 is SNHLY, CDR2 FYNNEI, per germline.

This rearrangement joins TRBV12-3 or TRBV12-4 to TRBJ2-7; D not resolved. Trimming took off 0 bases at V and 3 bases at J, with 3 bases between the two ends. The CDR3 contains 12 residues. CDR3 DNA sequence: TGTGCCAGCAGTTTAGCCCTCTACGAGCAGTACTTC. Its protein is CASSLALYEQYF.

This clone showed up just once. This chain connects TRBV28 to TRBJ2-5; 8 nucleotides align to TRBD1. Looked up from germline, CDR1 is MDHEN and CDR2 is SYDVKM. The V gene end was trimmed by 2 bases and the J gene end by 3 bases; junction bases not matched to a gene: 8. This CDR3 is built from 16 residues. The CDR3 DNA follows: TGTGCCAGCAGTTTAGGGCAGGGGGCGTCGGAAGAGACCCAGTACTTC. Protein: CASSLGQGASEETQYF.

A few counts support this clone. The chain is built from TRBV10-3 and TRBJ2-7; no definite D call. Trimming pared 3 bases from V and 2 bases from J, leaving 11 bases between. CDR3 size: 14 residues. Germline assignment: CDR1 ENHRY and CDR2 SYGVKD. CDR3 loop: CAISDGQRTYEQYV. In DNA form, the CDR3 reads TGTGCCATCAGTGATGGGCAGAGAACCTACGAGCAGTACGTC.

The rearrangement uses TRBV7-2 and TRBJ2-2; tentative D call: TRBD1 (5 bases). The CDR3 extends over 14 amino acids. Germline V gives CDR1 SGHTA, CDR2 FQGNSA. The V gene lost 5 bases and the J gene lost 1 base, with 8 bases spanning the gap. The CDR3: CASSTGQNTGELFF. The CDR3 DNA follows: TGTGCCAGCAGCACCGGACAGAACACCGGGGAGCTGTTTTTT.